These 11 T cell receptor beta chains were sequenced from one sample in a study of HIV-infected children after antiretroviral therapy interruption. RNA-based 3' RACE libraries used unique molecular identifiers. TCRdb fed the 3' RACE reads into MiXCR, producing one record per CDR3 protein. The sample has some 90,000 distinct CDR3 sequences, under 8% seen once. The sample's treatment: PENTA 11 planned treatment interruption arm or continuous ART arm. Specimen: CD45RA+ CD4+ T cells from PBMCs, pooled from several time points, collected from a donor given antiretroviral therapy, either interrupted or continuous. The subset: naive CD4+ CD45RA+ CD45RO- T cells. Every receptor here comes from a pool of human donors with HIV.

The chain is built from TRBV5-1 and TRBJ2-2, with D hard to call. CDR3 length equals 15 residues. Trimming removed 1 base from V and 0 bases from J, with 7 bases in between. CDR1 SGHRS and CDR2 YFSETQ come from the germline V gene. The CDR3 nucleotides read TGCGCCAGCAGCTTGAGGCAGCCGAACACCGGGGAGCTGTTTTTT. It codes for CASSLRQPNTGELFF. Combining the CDR3 with reference TRBV5-1 and TRBJ2-2 gives the whole variable domain KAGVTQTPRYLIKTRGQQVTLSCSPISGHRSVSWYQQTPGQGLQFLFEYFSETQRNKGNFPGRFSGRQFSNSRSEMNVSTLELGDSALYLCASSLRQPNTGELFFGEGSRLTVL.

The sample holds one count of this clonotype. This chain links TRBV5-1 with TRBJ2-1; TRBD2 aligns across 8 bases. Germline CDR1 reads SGHRS; CDR2 reads YFSETQ. V trimming: 1 base; J trimming: 5 bases; junction bases outside the gene matches: 5. The length of the CDR3 is 15 residues. In DNA, the CDR3 is TGCGCCAGCAGCTTGACGGGAGGGATCCACAATGAGCAGTTCTTC. Translated, it gives CASSLTGGIHNEQFF.

This clonotype has a count of ten or more. J is TRBJ2-4 and V is TRBV30; a possible D gene is TRBD1 (6 bases). The CDR3 runs to 17 residues. The V gene lost 0 bases and the J gene lost 2 bases, with 17 bases spanning the gap. In germline, CDR1 is GTSNPN, CDR2 SVGIG (reference sequence). CDR3 amino acids: CAWSVSRARGTKNIQYF. In DNA form, the CDR3 reads TGTGCCTGGAGTGTGTCTAGGGCCAGGGGAACCAAAAACATTCAGTACTTC.

This clonotype showed up many times. The CDR3 sequence: CSDSPGLAGGYEQYF. The DNA for the CDR3 is TGCAGTGACAGCCCGGGACTAGCGGGGGGCTACGAGCAGTACTTC. The V and J genes are TRBV20-1 and TRBJ2-7, with 15 bases aligning to TRBD2. The CDR3 runs to 15 residues. Germline CDR1 and CDR2: DFQATT and SNEGSKA (reference sequence). J was trimmed by 3 bases and V by 7 bases; bases with no gene match: 7.

The sample holds many counts of this clonotype. The rearrangement links TRBV10-3 to TRBJ2-6; D remains ambiguous. Germline CDR1 ENHRY, CDR2 SYGVKD. This CDR3 region has 18 residues. The V end lost 1 base, the J end lost 0 bases, and 13 bases lay between the germline ends. The CDR3 region is CAISEFATIHSGANVLTF. The CDR3, as DNA: TGTGCCATCAGTGAGTTTGCTACGATTCACTCTGGGGCCAACGTCCTGACTTTC.

Many counts were recorded for this clonotype. V is TRBV12-3 or TRBV12-4 and J is TRBJ1-4; 10 bases map to TRBD1. The CDR3 extends over 14 amino acids. Trimming at V came to 6 bases and at J to 8 bases, leaving 6 bases not matched to a gene. Written as DNA, the CDR3 is TGTGCCAGCAGACCGGGACAGGGGTACGAAAAACTGTTTTTT. It codes for CASRPGQGYEKLFF.

This clonotype occurred many times. The genes are TRBV28 and TRBJ1-6; TRBD1 might be the D (6 bases). V dropped 3 bases and J dropped 7 bases, with 13 bases sitting between them. CDR3 length equals 15 residues. CDR1 is MDHEN and CDR2 is SYDVKM in the germline V gene. CDR3 loop: CASSFPGQNNSPLHF. DNA of the CDR3: TGTGCCAGCAGTTTCCCCGGACAGAACAATTCACCCCTCCACTTT.

This clonotype was recorded many times. The CDR3 sequence is CASSQDPLAGGKSSYNEQFF. The CDR3 coding sequence is TGTGCCAGCAGCCAAGATCCGCTAGCGGGGGGGAAAAGCTCCTACAATGAGCAGTTCTTC. The V call is TRBV14, the J call TRBJ2-1, with 12 bases matching TRBD2. Germline CDR1 reads SGHDN; CDR2 reads FVKESK. The CDR3 has 20 residues. J lost 0 bases, V lost 0 bases, and 9 bases had no gene match.

This clonotype was recorded at least ten times. The chain recombines TRBV24-1 with TRBJ2-5; D unresolved. This CDR3 comprises 15 residues. With 3 bases removed from V and 2 bases from J, the gap between germline ends came to 12 bases. Germline-derived CDR1 and CDR2 are KGHDR and SFDVKD. The CDR3 is CATSDDLAGQETQYF. The DNA for the CDR3 is TGTGCCACCAGTGATGACTTAGCCGGACAAGAGACCCAGTACTTC.

V and J are TRBV6-5 and TRBJ2-1, with 8 bases lining up with TRBD2. CDR3 length: 16 residues. Germline V CDR1 and CDR2: MNHEY, SVGAGI. The V gene end was trimmed by 4 bases and the J gene end by 4 bases; junction bases not matched to a gene: 9. The CDR3 bases are TGTGCCAGCAGTTTAAAGACTAGCGCGTATTACAATGAGCAGTTCTTC. Translating it yields CASSLKTSAYYNEQFF.

This clonotype was counted ten times or more. The chain links TRBV20-1 to TRBJ2-7, with TRBD2 identical over 13 bases. Germline CDR1 DFQATT, CDR2 SNEGSKA (reference sequence). This CDR3 contains 16 residues. V lost 3 bases to trimming and J lost 1 base; unmatched junction nucleotides: 6. Here the CDR3 reads CSARDSTSGGSYEQYF. CDR3 DNA sequence: TGCAGTGCTAGGGACTCGACTAGCGGGGGGTCCTACGAGCAGTACTTC.